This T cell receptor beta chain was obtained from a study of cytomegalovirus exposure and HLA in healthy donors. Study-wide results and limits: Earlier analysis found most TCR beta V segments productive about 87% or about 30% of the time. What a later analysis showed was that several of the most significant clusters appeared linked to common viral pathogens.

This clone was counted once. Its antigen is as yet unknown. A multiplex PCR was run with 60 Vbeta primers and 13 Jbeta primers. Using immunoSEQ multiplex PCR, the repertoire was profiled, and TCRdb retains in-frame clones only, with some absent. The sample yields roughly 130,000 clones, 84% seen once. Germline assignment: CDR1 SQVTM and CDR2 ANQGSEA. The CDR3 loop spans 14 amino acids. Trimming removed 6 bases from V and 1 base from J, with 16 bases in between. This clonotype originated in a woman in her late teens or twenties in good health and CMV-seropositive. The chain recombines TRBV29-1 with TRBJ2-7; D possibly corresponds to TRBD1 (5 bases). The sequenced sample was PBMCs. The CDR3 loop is CSVVTGHLSYEQYF. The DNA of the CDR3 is TGCAGCGTCGTAACCGGACATCTTTCCTACGAGCAGTACTTC.